What follows describes a single TCR beta chain. This sample is part of a study of blood T cell repertoires in COVID-19. Germline values: CDR1 MNHEY, CDR2 SVGAGI. The CDR3 covers 15 residues. With 0 bases clipped from V and 6 bases from J, the junction kept 7 bases outside the gene matches. Authors' processing steps: Cell counts per sample came from amplifying reference gene primers. Data came from immunoSEQ multiplex PCR; TCRdb stores just in-frame clones and leaves some out. That table is the source of V, J and clone size, and D and trimming were worked out from the DNA. The sample contains more than 200,000 clones, 75% to 95% of which appear only once. Participants were aged about 18 to 90 years, lived in 24 US areas, and enrolled virtually. Participants' own reports of clinical history determined their cohort assignment. The recovered donors of Cohort 3 showed two negative PCRs, clearance, or symptom resolution.

Sequenced: PBMCs or T cells enriched from blood (not recorded which). The sequence was collected from a woman aged 18 to 35 who had recovered from COVID-19. The chain is built from TRBV6-5 and TRBJ1-2; 7 bases align to TRBD1. CDR3 in amino acids: CASSYSVDRMDGYTF. CDR3 coding DNA: TGTGCCAGCAGTTACTCCGTGGACAGGATGGATGGCTACACCTTC.